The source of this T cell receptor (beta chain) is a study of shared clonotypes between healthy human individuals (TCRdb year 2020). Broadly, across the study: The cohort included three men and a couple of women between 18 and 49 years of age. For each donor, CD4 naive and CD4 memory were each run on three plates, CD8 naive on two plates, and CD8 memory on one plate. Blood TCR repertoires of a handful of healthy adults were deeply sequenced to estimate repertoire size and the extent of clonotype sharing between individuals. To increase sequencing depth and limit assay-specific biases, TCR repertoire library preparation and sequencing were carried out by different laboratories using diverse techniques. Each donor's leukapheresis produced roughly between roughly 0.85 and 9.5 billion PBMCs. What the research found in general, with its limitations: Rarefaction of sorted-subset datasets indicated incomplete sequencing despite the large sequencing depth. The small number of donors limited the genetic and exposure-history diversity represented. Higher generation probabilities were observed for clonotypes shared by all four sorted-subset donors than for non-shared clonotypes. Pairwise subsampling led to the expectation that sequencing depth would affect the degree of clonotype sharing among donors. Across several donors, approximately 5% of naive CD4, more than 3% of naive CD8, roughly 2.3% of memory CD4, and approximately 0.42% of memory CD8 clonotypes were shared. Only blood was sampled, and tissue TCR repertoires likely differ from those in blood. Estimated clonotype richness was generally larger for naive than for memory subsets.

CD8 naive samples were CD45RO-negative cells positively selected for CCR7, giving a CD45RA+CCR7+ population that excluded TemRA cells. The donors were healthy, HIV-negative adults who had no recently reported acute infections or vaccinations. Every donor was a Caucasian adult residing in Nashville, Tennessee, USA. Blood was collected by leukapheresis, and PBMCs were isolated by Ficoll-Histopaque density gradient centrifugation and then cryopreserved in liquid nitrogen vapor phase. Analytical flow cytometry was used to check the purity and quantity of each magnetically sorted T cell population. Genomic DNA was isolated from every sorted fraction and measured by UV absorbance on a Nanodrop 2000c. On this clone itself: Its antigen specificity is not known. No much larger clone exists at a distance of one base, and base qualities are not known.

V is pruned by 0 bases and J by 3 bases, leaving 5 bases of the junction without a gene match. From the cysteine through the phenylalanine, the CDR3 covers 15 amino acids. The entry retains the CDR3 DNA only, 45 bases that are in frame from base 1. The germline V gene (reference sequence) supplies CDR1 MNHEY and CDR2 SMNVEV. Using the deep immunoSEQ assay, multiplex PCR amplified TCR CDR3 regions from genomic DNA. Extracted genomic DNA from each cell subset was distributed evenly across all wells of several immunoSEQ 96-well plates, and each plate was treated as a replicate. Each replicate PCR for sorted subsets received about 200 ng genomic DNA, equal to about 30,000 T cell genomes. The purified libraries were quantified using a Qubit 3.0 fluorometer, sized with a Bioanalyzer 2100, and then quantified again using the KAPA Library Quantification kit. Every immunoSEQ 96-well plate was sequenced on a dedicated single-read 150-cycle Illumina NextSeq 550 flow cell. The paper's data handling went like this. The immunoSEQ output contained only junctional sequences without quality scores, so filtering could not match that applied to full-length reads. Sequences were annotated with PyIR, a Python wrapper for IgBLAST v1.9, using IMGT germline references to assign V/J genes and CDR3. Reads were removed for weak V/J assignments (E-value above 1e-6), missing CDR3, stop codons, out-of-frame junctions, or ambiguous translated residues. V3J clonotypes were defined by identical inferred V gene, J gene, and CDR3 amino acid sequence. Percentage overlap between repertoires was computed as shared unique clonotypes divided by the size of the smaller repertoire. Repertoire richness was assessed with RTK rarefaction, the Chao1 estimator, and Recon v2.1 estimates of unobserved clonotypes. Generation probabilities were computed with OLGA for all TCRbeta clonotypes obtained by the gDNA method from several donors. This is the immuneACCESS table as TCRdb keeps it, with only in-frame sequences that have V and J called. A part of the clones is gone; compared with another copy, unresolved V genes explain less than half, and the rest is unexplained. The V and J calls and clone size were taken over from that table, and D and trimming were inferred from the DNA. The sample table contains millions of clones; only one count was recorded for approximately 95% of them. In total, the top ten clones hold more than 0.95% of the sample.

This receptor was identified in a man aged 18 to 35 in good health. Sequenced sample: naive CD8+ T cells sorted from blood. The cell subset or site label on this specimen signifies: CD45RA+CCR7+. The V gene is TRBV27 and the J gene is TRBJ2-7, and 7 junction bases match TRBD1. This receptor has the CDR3 CASSLSGTVIYEQYF. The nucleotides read TGTGCCAGCAGTTTATCCGGGACAGTAATCTACGAGCAGTACTTC.